This T cell receptor (beta chain) was identified in a study of blood T cell repertoires in COVID-19. About the study: Both acute and convalescent COVID-19 samples were obtained from the United States, Italy and Spain.

Assay used: immunoSEQ multiplex PCR; TCRdb lists only in-frame clones, some missing. The sample holds about 230,000 clones; 81% are singletons and the top ten take 7.9%. V was clipped by 1 base and J by 9 bases; unmatched bases: 3. The length of the CDR3 is 13 residues. CDR1 is SGHNT and CDR2 is YYREEE in the germline V gene (reference sequence). The receptor's source is a woman older than 75 with acute or convalescent COVID-19. This chain connects TRBV5-4 to TRBJ2-1, with TRBD2 identical over 8 bases. Sequencing was done on a sample of peripheral blood. Written as DNA, the CDR3 is TGTGCCAGCAGCTTGTACCTAGCGGGTGAGCAGTTCTTC. Translating it yields CASSLYLAGEQFF.